Below, 6 T cell receptor beta chains from the same sample are listed, as sequenced in a study of shared clonotypes between healthy human individuals. The assay was immunoSEQ multiplex PCR, and TCRdb's table has in-frame clones only and misses some. This sample yields 2,100,000 or so clones, of which more than 90% are seen a single time; more than 0.1% belongs to the top ten. Sequencing used naive CD4+ T cells sorted from blood. As for subset: CD45RA+ positively selected. The receptors stem from a man in his late teens or twenties in good health.

The J gene is TRBJ2-4, the V gene TRBV6-5; 8 bases fit TRBD1. Germline CDR1 and CDR2: MNHEY and SVGAGI. The CDR3 contains 14 residues. Unmatched junction bases numbered 9, after V lost 6 bases and J lost 8 bases. CDR3 sequence reads: CASRDRVVGDIQYF. The CDR3 DNA reads as TGTGCCAGCAGGGACAGGGTAGTGGGGGACATTCAGTACTTC.

The rearrangement links TRBV4-1 to TRBJ1-4, with D maybe TRBD1 (5 bases). The CDR3 has 18 residues. With 1 base removed from V and 3 bases from J, the gap between germline ends came to 18 bases. Germline V gene data show CDR1 as MGHRA and CDR2 as YSYEKL. DNA for the CDR3: TGCGCCAGCAGCCAAGGTTCTGGGGGAGCCATGGCTAATGAAAAACTGTTTTTT. Translation gives CASSQGSGGAMANEKLFF.

The V and J genes are TRBV14 and TRBJ1-3; unclear D gene. The V and J ends lost 4 bases and 0 bases respectively, with 13 bases between them. The germline CDR1 and CDR2 sequences are SGHDN and FVKESK. CDR3 size: 16 residues. This chain's CDR3 is CASSPRAGLSGNTIYF. Written as DNA, the CDR3 is TGTGCCAGCAGCCCTCGCGCCGGACTCTCTGGAAACACCATATATTTT.

V usage is TRBV29-1 and J usage is TRBJ2-6, with D uncertain. CDR3 length equals 12 residues. V shed 7 bases and J shed 4 bases, with 8 bases lying between them. Looked up from germline, CDR1 is SQVTM and CDR2 is ANQGSEA. Here the CDR3 reads CSALGGANVLTF. CDR3 in DNA: TGCAGCGCCCTGGGAGGGGCCAACGTCCTGACTTTC.

This chain connects TRBV7-9 to TRBJ1-6, with D perhaps TRBD1 (5 bases). This CDR3 is built from 16 residues. Deletions cut 1 base from V and 2 bases from J, with 9 bases between. CDR1 is SEHNR, CDR2 FQNEAQ, per germline (reference sequence). CDR3 bases: TGTGCCAGCAGCTTAGTCCCGGGACCCTATAATTCACCCCTCCACTTT. Translating gives CASSLVPGPYNSPLHF. Full variable domain (missing parts from reference TRBV7-9 and TRBJ1-6): DTGVSQNPRHKITKRGQNVTFRCDPISEHNRLYWYRQTLGQGPEFLTYFQNEAQLEKSRLLSDRFSAERPKGSFSTLEIQRTEQGDSAMYLCASSLVPGPYNSPLHFGNGTRLTVT.

The gene calls are TRBV18 and TRBJ1-1, with 7 bases that match TRBD1. V dropped 3 bases and J dropped 3; count of bases not matched to a gene: 4. CDR1 is KGHSH, CDR2 LQKENI, per germline. The CDR3 extends over 14 amino acids. As DNA, the CDR3 is TGTGCCAGCTCACCTGGGACAGCTTACACTGAAGCTTTCTTT. Protein sequence: CASSPGTAYTEAFF. Combining the CDR3 with reference TRBV18 and TRBJ1-1 gives the whole variable domain NAGVMQNPRHLVRRRGQEARLRCSPMKGHSHVYWYRQLPEEGLKFMVYLQKENIIDESGMPKERFSAEFPKEGPSILRIQQVVRGDSAAYFCASSPGTAYTEAFFGQGTRLTVV.